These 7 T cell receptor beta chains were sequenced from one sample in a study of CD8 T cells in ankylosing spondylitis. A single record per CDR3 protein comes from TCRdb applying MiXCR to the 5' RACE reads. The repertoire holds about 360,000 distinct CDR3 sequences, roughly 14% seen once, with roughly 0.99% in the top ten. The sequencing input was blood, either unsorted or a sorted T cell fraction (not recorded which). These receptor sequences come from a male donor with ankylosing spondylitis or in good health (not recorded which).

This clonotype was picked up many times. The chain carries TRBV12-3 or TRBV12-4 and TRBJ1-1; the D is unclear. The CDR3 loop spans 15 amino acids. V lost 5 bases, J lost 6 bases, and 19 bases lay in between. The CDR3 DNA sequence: TGTGCCAGCAGTCCGGGTGGTGCAGGTCGCGCTGAAGCTTTCTTT. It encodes CASSPGGAGRAEAFF.

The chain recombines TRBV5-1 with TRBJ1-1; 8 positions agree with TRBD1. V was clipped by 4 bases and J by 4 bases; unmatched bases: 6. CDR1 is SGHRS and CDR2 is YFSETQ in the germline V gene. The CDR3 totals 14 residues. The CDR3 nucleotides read TGCGCCAGCAGCATAACCACAGGGGGCACTGAAGCTTTCTTT. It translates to CASSITTGGTEAFF.

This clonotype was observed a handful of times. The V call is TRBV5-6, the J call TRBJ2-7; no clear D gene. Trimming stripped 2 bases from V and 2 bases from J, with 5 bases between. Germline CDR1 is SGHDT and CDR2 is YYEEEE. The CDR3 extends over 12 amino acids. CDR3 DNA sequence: TGTGCCAGCAGCTTCGAAGCCTACGAGCAGTACTTC. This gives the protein CASSFEAYEQYF. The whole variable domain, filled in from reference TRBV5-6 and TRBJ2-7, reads DAGVTQSPTHLIKTRGQQVTLRCSPKSGHDTVSWYQQALGQGPQFIFQYYEEEERQRGNFPDRFSGHQFPNYSSELNVNALLLGDSALYLCASSFEAYEQYFGPGTRLTVT.

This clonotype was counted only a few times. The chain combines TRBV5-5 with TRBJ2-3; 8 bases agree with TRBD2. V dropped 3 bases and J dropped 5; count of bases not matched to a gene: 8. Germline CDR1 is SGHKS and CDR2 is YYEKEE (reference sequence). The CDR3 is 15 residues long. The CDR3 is CASSWGGAGGDTQYF. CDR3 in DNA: TGTGCCAGCAGCTGGGGAGGCGCGGGAGGAGATACGCAGTATTTT. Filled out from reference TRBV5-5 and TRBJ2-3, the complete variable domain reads DAGVTQSPTHLIKTRGQQVTLRCSPISGHKSVSWYQQVLGQGPQFIFQYYEKEERGRGNFPDRFSARQFPNYSSELNVNALLLGDSALYLCASSWGGAGGDTQYFGPGTRLTVL.

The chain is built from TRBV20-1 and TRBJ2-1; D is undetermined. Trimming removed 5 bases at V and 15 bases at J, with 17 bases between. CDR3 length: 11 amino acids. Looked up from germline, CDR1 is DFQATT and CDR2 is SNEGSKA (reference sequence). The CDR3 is CSAYPGLLGFF. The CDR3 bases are TGCAGTGCTTATCCGGGCCTTCTGGGGTTCTTC.

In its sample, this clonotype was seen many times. The CDR3 coding sequence is TGTGCCAGCAGCTATCCGGAAGACACAGATACGCAGTATTTT. Its translation: CASSYPEDTDTQYF. The V and J genes are TRBV12-3 or TRBV12-4 and TRBJ2-3; D is undetermined. Between the trimmed V and J ends, which lost 6 bases and 2 bases, there was a span of 12 bases. The CDR3 extends over 14 amino acids.

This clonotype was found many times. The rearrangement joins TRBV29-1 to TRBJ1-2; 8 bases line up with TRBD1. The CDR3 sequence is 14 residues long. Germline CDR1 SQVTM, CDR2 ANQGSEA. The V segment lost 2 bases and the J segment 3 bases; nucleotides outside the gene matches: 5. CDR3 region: CSVESRGRDYGYTF. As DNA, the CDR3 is TGCAGCGTTGAATCCAGGGGGCGAGACTATGGCTACACCTTC.